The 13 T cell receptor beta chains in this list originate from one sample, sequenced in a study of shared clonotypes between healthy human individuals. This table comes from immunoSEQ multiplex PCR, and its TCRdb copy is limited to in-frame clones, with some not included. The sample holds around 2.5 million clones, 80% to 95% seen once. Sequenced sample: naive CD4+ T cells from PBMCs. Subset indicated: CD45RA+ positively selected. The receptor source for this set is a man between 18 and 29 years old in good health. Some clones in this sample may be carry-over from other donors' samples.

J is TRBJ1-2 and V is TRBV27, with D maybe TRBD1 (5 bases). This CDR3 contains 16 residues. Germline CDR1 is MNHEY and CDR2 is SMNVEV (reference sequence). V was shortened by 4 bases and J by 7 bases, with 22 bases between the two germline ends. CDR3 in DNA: TGTGCCAGCAGTTCCCCGGCTTCCGGGCAGGGAGGTGGCTACACCTTC. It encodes CASSSPASGQGGGYTF.

The CDR3 coding sequence is TGTGCCAGTAGTATAGTGTCTAGCGCGACCTACAATGAGCAGTTCTTC. Amino acid sequence: CASSIVSSATYNEQFF. V and J are TRBV19 and TRBJ2-1; possibly TRBD2 for D (6 bases). CDR3 length: 16 amino acids. Trimming cost V 1 base and J 2 bases, with 12 bases left between them. Germline loops: CDR1 LNHDA, CDR2 SQIVND (reference sequence). Complete variable domain (other parts from reference TRBV19 and TRBJ2-1): DGGITQSPKYLFRKEGQNVTLSCEQNLNHDAMYWYRQDPGQGLRLIYYSQIVNDFQKGDIAEGYSVSREKKESFPLTVTSAQKNPTAFYLCASSIVSSATYNEQFFGPGTRLTVL.

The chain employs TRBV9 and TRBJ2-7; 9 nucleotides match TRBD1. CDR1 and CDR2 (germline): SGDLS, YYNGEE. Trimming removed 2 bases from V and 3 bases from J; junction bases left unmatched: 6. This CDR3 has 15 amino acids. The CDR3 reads CASSVGTGIRYEQYF. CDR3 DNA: TGTGCCAGCAGCGTTGGGACAGGGATTCGCTACGAGCAGTACTTC.

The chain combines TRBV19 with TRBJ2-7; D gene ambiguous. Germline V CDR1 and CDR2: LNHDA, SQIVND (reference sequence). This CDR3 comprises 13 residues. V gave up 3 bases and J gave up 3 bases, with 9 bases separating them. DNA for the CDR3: TGTGCCAGTAGTATCGCCAGGATCTACGAGCAGTACTTC. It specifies CASSIARIYEQYF.

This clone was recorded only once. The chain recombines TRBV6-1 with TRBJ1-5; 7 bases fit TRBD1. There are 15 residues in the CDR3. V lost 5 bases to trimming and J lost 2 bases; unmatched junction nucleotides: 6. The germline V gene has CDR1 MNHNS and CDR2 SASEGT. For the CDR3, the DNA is TGTGCCAGCAGTACCGGGACAGTCGGCAATCAGCCCCAGCATTTT. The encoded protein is CASSTGTVGNQPQHF.

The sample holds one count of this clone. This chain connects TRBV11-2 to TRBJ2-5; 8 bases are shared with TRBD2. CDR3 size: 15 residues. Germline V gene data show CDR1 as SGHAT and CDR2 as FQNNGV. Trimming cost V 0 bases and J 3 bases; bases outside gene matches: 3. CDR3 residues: CASSLDPGGEETQYF. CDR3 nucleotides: TGTGCCAGCAGCTTAGATCCCGGGGGGGAAGAGACCCAGTACTTC.

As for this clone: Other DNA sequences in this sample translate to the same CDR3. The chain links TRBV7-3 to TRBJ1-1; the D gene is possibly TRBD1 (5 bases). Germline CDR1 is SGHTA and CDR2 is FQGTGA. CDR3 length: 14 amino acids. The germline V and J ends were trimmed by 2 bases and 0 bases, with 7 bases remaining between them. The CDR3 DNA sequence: TGTGCCAGCAGCTTACTGGGGGTGAACACTGAAGCTTTCTTT. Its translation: CASSLLGVNTEAFF. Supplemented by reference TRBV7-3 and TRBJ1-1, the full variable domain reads GAGVSQTPSNKVTEKGKYVELRCDPISGHTALYWYRQSLGQGPEFLIYFQGTGAADDSGLPNDRFFAVRPEGSVSTLKIQRTERGDSAVYLCASSLLGVNTEAFFGQGTRLTVV.

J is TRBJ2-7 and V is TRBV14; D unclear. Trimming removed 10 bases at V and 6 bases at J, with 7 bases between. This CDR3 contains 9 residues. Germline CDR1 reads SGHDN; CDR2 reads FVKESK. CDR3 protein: CATEREQYF. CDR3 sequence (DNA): TGTGCCACCGAACGCGAGCAGTACTTC.

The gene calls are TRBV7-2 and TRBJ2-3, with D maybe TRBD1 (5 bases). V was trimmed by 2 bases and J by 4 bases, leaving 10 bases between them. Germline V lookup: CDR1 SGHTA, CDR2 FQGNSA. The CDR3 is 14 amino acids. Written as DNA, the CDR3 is TGTGCCAGCAGCTTAACAGGTTTCGCAGATACGCAGTATTTT. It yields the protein CASSLTGFADTQYF.

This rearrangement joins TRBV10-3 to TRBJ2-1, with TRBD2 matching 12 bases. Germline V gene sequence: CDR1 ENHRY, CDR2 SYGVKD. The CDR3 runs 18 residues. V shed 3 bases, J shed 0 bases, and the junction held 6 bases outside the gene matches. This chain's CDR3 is CAISEPGLAGRSYNEQFF. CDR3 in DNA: TGTGCCATCAGTGAACCGGGACTAGCGGGCCGCTCCTACAATGAGCAGTTCTTC.

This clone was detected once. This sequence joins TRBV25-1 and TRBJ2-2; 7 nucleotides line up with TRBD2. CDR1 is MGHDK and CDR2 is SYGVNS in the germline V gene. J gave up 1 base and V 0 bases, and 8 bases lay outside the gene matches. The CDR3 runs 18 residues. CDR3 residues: CASSEYESASGNTGELFF. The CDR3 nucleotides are TGTGCCAGCAGTGAATATGAATCGGCTAGCGGGAACACCGGGGAGCTGTTTTTT.

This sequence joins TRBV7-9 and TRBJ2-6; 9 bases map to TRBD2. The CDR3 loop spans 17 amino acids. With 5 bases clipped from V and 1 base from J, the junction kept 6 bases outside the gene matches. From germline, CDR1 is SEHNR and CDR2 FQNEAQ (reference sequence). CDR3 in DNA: TGTGCCAGCAGCGTTAGCGGGAGAATGTCTGGGGCCAACGTCCTGACTTTC. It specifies CASSVSGRMSGANVLTF.

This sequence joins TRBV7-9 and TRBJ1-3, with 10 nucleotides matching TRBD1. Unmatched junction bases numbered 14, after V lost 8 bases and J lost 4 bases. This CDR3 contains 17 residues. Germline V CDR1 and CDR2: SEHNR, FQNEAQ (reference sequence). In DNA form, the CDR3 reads TGTGCCAGCGACACCGGGACAGGGGTGGTTCGGGGAAACACCATATATTTT. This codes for CASDTGTGVVRGNTIYF.